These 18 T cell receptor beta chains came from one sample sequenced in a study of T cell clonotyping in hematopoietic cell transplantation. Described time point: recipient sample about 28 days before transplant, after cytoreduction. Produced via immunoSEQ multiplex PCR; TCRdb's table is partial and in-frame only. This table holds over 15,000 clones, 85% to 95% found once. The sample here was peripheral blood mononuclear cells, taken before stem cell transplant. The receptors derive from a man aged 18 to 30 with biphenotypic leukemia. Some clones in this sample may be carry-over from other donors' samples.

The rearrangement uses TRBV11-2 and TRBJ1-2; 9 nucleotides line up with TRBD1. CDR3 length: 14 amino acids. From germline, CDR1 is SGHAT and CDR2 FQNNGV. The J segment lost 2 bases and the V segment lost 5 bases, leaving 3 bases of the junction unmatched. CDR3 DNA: TGTGCCAGCAGCATCGACAGGGGGAACTATGGCTACACCTTC. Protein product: CASSIDRGNYGYTF.

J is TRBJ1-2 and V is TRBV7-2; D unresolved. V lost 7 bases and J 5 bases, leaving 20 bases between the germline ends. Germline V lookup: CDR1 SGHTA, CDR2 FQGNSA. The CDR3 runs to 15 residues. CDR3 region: CASTPEHGGKYGYTF. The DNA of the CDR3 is TGTGCCAGCACCCCGGAGCACGGAGGAAAATATGGCTACACCTTC.

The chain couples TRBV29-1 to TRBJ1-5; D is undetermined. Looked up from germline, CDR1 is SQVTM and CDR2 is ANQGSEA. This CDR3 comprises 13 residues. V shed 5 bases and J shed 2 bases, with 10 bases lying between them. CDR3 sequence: CSVWEGGNQPQHF. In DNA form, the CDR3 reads TGCAGCGTTTGGGAGGGCGGCAATCAGCCCCAGCATTTT.

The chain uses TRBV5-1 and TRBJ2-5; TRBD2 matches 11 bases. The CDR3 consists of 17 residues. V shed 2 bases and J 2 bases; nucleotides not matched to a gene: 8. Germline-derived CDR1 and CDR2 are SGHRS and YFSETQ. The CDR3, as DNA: TGCGCCAGCAGCTTCTTGGGACTAGCGGCACTACAAGAGACCCAGTACTTC. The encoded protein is CASSFLGLAALQETQYF.

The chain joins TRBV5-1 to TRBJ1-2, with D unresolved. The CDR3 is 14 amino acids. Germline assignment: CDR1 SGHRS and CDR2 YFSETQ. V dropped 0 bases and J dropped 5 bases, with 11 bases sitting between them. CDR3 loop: CASSLDGPRYGYTF. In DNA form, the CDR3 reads TGCGCCAGCAGCTTGGACGGCCCTAGGTATGGCTACACCTTC.

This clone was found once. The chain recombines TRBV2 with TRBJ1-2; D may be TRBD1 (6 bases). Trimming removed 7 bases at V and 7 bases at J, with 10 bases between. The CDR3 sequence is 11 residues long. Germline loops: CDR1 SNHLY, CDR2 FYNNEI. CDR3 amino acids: CASTTGPGYTF. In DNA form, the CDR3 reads TGTGCCAGCACAACAGGGCCTGGCTACACCTTC.

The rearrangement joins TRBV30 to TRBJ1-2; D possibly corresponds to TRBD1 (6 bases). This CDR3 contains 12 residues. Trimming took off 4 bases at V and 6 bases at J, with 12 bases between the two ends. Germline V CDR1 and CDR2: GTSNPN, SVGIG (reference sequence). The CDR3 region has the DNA TGTGCCTGGACGCGGGGGCGGGATGGCTACACCTTC. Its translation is CAWTRGRDGYTF.

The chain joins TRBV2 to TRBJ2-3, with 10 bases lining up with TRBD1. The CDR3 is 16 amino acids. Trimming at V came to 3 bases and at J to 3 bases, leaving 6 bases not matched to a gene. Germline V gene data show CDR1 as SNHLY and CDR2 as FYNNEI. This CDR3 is CASSDGTGAGTDTQYF. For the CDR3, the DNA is TGTGCCAGCAGTGACGGGACAGGGGCAGGGACAGATACGCAGTATTTT.

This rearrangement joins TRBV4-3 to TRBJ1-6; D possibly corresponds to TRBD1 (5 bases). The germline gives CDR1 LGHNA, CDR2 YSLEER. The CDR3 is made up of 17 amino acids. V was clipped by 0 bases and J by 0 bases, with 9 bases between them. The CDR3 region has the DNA TGCGCCAGCAGCCAAGATATGGGGGGCTCCTATAATTCACCCCTCCACTTT. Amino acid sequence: CASSQDMGGSYNSPLHF.

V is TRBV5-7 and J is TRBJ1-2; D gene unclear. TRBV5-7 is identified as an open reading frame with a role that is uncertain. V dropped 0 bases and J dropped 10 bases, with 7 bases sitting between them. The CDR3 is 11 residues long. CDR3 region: CASSLGRLYTF. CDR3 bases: TGTGCCAGCAGCTTGGGGCGACTCTACACCTTC.

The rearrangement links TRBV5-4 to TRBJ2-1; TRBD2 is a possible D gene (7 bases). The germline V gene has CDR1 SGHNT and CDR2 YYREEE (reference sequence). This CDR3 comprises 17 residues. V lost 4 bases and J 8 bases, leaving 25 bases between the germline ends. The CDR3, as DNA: TGTGCCAGCAGCCTGGGGAGGGGGGGACCTTCGTTCGATGAGCAGTTCTTC. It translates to CASSLGRGGPSFDEQFF.

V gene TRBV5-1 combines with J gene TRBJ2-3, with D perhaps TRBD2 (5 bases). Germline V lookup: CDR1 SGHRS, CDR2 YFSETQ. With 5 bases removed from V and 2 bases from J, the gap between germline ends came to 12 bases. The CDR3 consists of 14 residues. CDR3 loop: CASRSSGSTDTQYF. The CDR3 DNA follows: TGCGCCAGCAGAAGTTCGGGGTCCACAGATACGCAGTATTTT.

The CDR3, as DNA: TGTGCCACCAGCGACATCAGGTTCCCTTATGGCTACACCTTC. Translated, it gives CATSDIRFPYGYTF. The chain joins TRBV15 to TRBJ1-2, with D uncertain. The CDR3 runs 14 residues. Germline CDR1 reads LNHNV; CDR2 reads YYDKDF (reference sequence). Trimming left V 5 bases short and J 5 bases short, with 15 bases between.

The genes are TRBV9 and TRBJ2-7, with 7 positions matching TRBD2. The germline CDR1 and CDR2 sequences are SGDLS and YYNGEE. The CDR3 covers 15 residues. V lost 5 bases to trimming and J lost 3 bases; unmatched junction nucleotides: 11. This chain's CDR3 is CASSWREGPVYEQYF. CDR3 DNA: TGTGCCAGCAGTTGGAGGGAGGGTCCAGTCTACGAGCAGTACTTC.

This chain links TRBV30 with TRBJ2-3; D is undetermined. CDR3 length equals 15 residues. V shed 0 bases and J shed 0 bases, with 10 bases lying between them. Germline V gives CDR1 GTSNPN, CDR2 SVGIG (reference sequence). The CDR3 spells CAWSVARISTDTQYF. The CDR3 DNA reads TGTGCCTGGAGTGTAGCCAGGATTAGCACAGATACGCAGTATTTT.

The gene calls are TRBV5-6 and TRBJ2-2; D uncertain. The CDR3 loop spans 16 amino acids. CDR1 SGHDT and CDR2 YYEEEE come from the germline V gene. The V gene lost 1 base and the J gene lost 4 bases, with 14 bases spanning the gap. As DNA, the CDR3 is TGTGCCAGCAGCTTGAGTCTTAAGGAGATCACCGGGGAGCTGTTTTTT. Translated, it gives CASSLSLKEITGELFF.

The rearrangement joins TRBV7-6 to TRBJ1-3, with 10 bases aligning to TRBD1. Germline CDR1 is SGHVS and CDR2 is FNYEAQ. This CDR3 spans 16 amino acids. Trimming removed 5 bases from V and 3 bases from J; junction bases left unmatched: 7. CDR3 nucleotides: TGTGCCAGCAGCCCTGACAGGGGGCGCAATGGAAACACCATATATTTT. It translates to CASSPDRGRNGNTIYF.

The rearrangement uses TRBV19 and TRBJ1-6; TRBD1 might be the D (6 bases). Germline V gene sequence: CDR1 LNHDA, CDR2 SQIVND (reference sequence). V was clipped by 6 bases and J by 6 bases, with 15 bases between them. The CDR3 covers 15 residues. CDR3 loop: CASRPRDTTNSPLHF. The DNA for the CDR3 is TGTGCCAGTAGACCGCGGGACACTACTAATTCACCCCTCCACTTT.